The entry that follows covers one TCR beta chain sequence. Just one base apart from a much larger clone, this may be a read error. The CDR3 loop spans 16 amino acids. Looked up from germline, CDR1 is MNHNS and CDR2 is SASEGT. Trimming pared 7 bases from V and 0 bases from J, leaving 16 bases between. One entry per CDR3 protein results from TCRdb running MiXCR on the 5' RACE reads. The repertoire holds tens of thousands of distinct CDR3 sequences, with roughly 6.8% as singletons. These data belong to a study of CD8 T cells in ankylosing spondylitis. This receptor was taken from a male donor with ankylosing spondylitis or in good health (not recorded which). The genes are TRBV6-1 and TRBJ2-1; no definite D call. Sequencing was performed on blood, either unsorted or a sorted T cell fraction (not recorded which). CDR3 in DNA: TGTGCCAGCAACACCCGGGTGGGGAACTCCTACAATGAGCAGTTCTTC. Translating gives CASNTRVGNSYNEQFF.